The 9 T cell receptor beta chains given below trace back to one sample, sequenced in a study of T cells in Graves' hyperthyroidism and ophthalmopathy. The investigators amplified TCR beta CDR3 regions from RNA transcripts. The TCR CDR3 first-round RT-PCR relied on the HTBI primer set. TCRdb processed the multiplex PCR reads anew with MiXCR; each CDR3 protein has one entry. The sample includes approximately 870,000 distinct CDR3 sequences, roughly 37% of them seen just once. Sequences were obtained from blood. These receptors were obtained from a man aged 18 to 35 with Graves' hyperthyroidism.

This clonotype has ten or more counts. The chain couples TRBV7-9 to TRBJ1-1; D gene ambiguous. V lost 1 base and J lost 8, with 8 bases in between. From germline, CDR1 is SEHNR and CDR2 FQNEAQ (reference sequence). The CDR3 length is 12 residues. CDR3 sequence: CASSLGRQEAFF. The CDR3 coding sequence is TGTGCCAGCAGCTTAGGACGGCAAGAAGCTTTCTTT.

This clonotype occurred a few times. V and J are TRBV6-5 and TRBJ1-5, with TRBD1 as a possible D gene (5 bases). Germline-derived CDR1 and CDR2 are MNHEY and SVGAGI. This CDR3 is built from 15 residues. Trimming took 6 bases from V and 2 from J, leaving 14 bases between them. CDR3 residues: CASSLYRYGNQPQHF. In nucleotides, the CDR3 is TGTGCCAGCAGCCTTTACAGGTATGGCAATCAGCCCCAGCATTTT.

This clonotype was counted only a few times. V is TRBV20-1 and J is TRBJ1-6; D is unresolved. V dropped 5 bases and J dropped 4 bases, with 9 bases sitting between them. This CDR3 contains 13 residues. Looked up from germline, CDR1 is DFQATT and CDR2 is SNEGSKA (reference sequence). CDR3 sequence (DNA): TGCAGTGCTCTTAGCCCTTATAATTCACCCCTCCACTTT. Translation: CSALSPYNSPLHF.

On this clonotype: The limits of the CDR3 on the DNA are not certain, so only TCRdb's listed CDR3 is given. The CDR3: CVISESWGFGANVPTF. J is TRBJ2-6 and V is TRBV10-3. The CDR3 contains 16 residues when both ends are counted. Germline V lookup: CDR1 ENHRY, CDR2 SYGVKD.

This chain uses TRBV7-6 with TRBJ1-1; the match to TRBD1 covers 11 bases. V shed 6 bases, J shed 0 bases, and the junction held 6 bases outside the gene matches. Germline V gives CDR1 SGHVS, CDR2 FNYEAQ. The CDR3 has 16 residues. The CDR3 protein is CASRPRDRGLNTEAFF. The CDR3 DNA is TGTGCCAGCAGACCGCGGGACAGGGGGTTGAACACTGAAGCTTTCTTT.

A remark on this clonotype: This may stem from a read error, because a much larger clone lies one nucleotide away. The chain employs TRBV10-3 and TRBJ1-5, with a tentative D call TRBD1 (5 bases). The CDR3 sequence is 15 residues long. The V end lost 6 bases, the J end lost 2 bases, and 14 bases lay between the germline ends. Germline-derived CDR1 and CDR2 are ENHRY and SYGVKD. DNA of the CDR3: TGTGCCATCAGGGGGTCCCCGGGGGGCAATCAGCCCCAGCATTTT. This sequence encodes CAIRGSPGGNQPQHF.

This clonotype was seen only a few times. The chain links TRBV20-1 to TRBJ2-2; no definite D call. With 3 bases removed from V and 4 bases from J, the gap between germline ends came to 6 bases. Germline V lookup: CDR1 DFQATT, CDR2 SNEGSKA (reference sequence). The CDR3 spans 12 residues. CDR3 bases: TGCAGTGCTAGGAGGTTCACCGGGGAGCTGTTTTTT. It yields the protein CSARRFTGELFF.

V usage is TRBV5-1 and J usage is TRBJ1-2; 10 bases are a match to TRBD1. The CDR3 runs 13 residues. The germline V gene encodes CDR1 SGHRS and CDR2 YFSETQ. Trimming cost V 4 bases and J 10 bases; bases outside gene matches: 7. The DNA for the CDR3 is TGCGCCAGCAGCCCAGGACAGGGGGGTTTCTACACCTTC. It translates to CASSPGQGGFYTF.

The chain employs TRBV13 and TRBJ2-2; no definite D call. This CDR3 is 13 amino acids long. The germline V gene encodes CDR1 PRHDT and CDR2 FYEKMQ (reference sequence). V shed 0 bases and J shed 8 bases, with 7 bases lying between them. The CDR3 reads CASSLGRRGELFF. In DNA form, the CDR3 reads TGTGCCAGCAGCTTAGGCCGACGAGGGGAGCTGTTTTTT. Filled out from reference TRBV13 and TRBJ2-2, the complete variable domain reads AAGVIQSPRHLIKEKRETATLKCYPIPRHDTVYWYQQGPGQDPQFLISFYEKMQSDKGSIPDRFSAQQFSDYHSELNMSSLELGDSALYFCASSLGRRGELFFGEGSRLTVL.